This is a list of T cell receptor beta chains from one sample in a study of cytomegalovirus exposure and HLA in healthy donors. Libraries were prepared by immunoSEQ multiplex PCR; TCRdb keeps only in-frame clonotypes and omits some of them. Found here are fewer than 35,000 clones, 85% to 90% of them singletons; the top ten hold 2.5% to 3%. What was sequenced was PBMCs. The receptors shown here come from a boy between 10 and 17 years old in good health and CMV-seronegative. The conserved cysteine and the conserved F or W are not part of the CDR3 here.

v_gene: TRBV28; j_gene: TRBJ1-4; CDR3aa: ASSLSLGNEKLF
v_gene: TRBV5-6; j_gene: TRBJ1-6; CDR3aa: ASSGGTGVNSPLH
v_gene: TRBV28; j_gene: TRBJ2-3; CDR3aa: ASSLRDRETDTQY
v_gene: TRBV19; j_gene: TRBJ1-4; CDR3aa: ASSTRPVANEKLF
v_gene: TRBV28; j_gene: TRBJ2-1; CDR3aa: ASSLSGGNNEQF
v_gene: TRBV29-1; j_gene: TRBJ1-2; CDR3aa: SVEDYVQATGGVPNYGYT
v_gene: TRBV6-1; j_gene: TRBJ2-3; CDR3aa: ASSGTSGGADTQY
v_gene: TRBV2; j_gene: TRBJ2-5; CDR3aa: ASSEAPGSQY
v_gene: TRBV4-3; j_gene: TRBJ1-6; CDR3aa: ASSQDGQANSPLH
v_gene: TRBV29-1; j_gene: TRBJ2-5; CDR3aa: SVEKLAGGRETQY
v_gene: TRBV11-3; j_gene: TRBJ2-1; CDR3aa: ASSPSPSGGYNEQF
v_gene: TRBV6-5; j_gene: TRBJ2-7; CDR3aa: ASSLDRVTYEQY
v_gene: TRBV10-2; j_gene: TRBJ2-7; CDR3aa: ASSSKTGSSYEQY
v_gene: TRBV19; j_gene: TRBJ1-3; CDR3aa: ASKPGYSTGNTIY
v_gene: TRBV7-9; j_gene: TRBJ1-2; CDR3aa: ASSLALDRAEWSGYT
v_gene: TRBV5-1; j_gene: TRBJ2-1; CDR3aa: ASSPWVTSGDNEQF
v_gene: TRBV15; j_gene: TRBJ1-2; CDR3aa: ATSRDRDTYT
v_gene: TRBV18; j_gene: TRBJ2-7; CDR3aa: ASSPTGKSSYEQY
v_gene: TRBV25-1; j_gene: TRBJ1-2; CDR3aa: ASSEFKTGDGYT
v_gene: TRBV7-9; j_gene: TRBJ2-6; CDR3aa: ASSFGANVLT
v_gene: TRBV7-9; j_gene: TRBJ1-2; CDR3aa: ASSLGSDGYGYT
v_gene: TRBV7-9; j_gene: TRBJ2-5; CDR3aa: ASSFSTGEQETQY
v_gene: TRBV5-4; j_gene: TRBJ2-5; CDR3aa: ASSVSPLSGGGSETQY
v_gene: TRBV7-2; j_gene: TRBJ2-1; CDR3aa: ASSFGLGSSYNEQF
v_gene: TRBV14; j_gene: TRBJ2-5; CDR3aa: ASSHPTGSRETQY
v_gene: TRBV4-3; j_gene: TRBJ1-2; CDR3aa: ASSQDRAGGDGYT
v_gene: TRBV6-1; j_gene: TRBJ1-5; CDR3aa: ASNTDRGNQPQH
v_gene: TRBV6-5; j_gene: TRBJ1-2; CDR3aa: ASSLLAGGRYGYT
v_gene: TRBV9; j_gene: TRBJ2-5; CDR3aa: ASSVGPLVAGGNQETQY
v_gene: TRBV7-6; j_gene: TRBJ1-6; CDR3aa: ASSLEPPTGSGWSPLH
v_gene: TRBV27; j_gene: TRBJ1-1; CDR3aa: ASSPHFRQGTEAF
v_gene: TRBV29-1; j_gene: TRBJ2-3; CDR3aa: SVESAAGQGADTQY